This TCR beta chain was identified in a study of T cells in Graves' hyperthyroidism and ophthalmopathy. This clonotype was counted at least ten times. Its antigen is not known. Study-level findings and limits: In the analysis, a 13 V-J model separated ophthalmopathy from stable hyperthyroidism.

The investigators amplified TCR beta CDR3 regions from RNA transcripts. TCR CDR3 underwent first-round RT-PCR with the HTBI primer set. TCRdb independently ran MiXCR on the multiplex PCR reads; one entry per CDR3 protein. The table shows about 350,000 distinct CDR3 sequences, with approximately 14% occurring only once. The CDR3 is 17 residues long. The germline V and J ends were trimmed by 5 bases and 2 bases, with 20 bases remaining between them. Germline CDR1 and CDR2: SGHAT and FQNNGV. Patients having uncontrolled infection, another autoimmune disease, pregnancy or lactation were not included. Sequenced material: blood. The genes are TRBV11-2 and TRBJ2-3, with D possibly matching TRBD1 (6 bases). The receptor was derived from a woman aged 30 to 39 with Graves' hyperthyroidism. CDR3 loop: CASSRRTVIVITDTQYF. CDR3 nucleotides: TGTGCCAGCAGCCGCCGGACAGTAATCGTTATCACAGATACGCAGTATTTT.